Below, 12 T cell receptor beta chains from the same sample are listed, as sequenced in a study of blood T cell repertoires in COVID-19. Sequencing was performed with immunoSEQ multiplex PCR; in TCRdb, only in-frame clones are kept and a portion is missing. This sample has roughly 20,000 clones, with 87% found just once. The specimen sequenced was peripheral blood. All receptors derive from a human donor with active COVID-19. The donor label of this sample is uncertain.

Written as DNA, the CDR3 is TGTGCCAGCAGCTCTACAGAGACCCAGTACTTC. Protein sequence: CASSSTETQYF. The genes are TRBV7-9 and TRBJ2-5; unclear D gene. The germline V gene encodes CDR1 SEHNR and CDR2 FQNEAQ (reference sequence). Trimming pared 4 bases from V and 4 bases from J, leaving 4 bases between. The CDR3 covers 11 residues.

The chain links TRBV14 to TRBJ1-1; D possibly corresponds to TRBD1 (5 bases). Germline V gene sequence: CDR1 SGHDN, CDR2 FVKESK. The CDR3 contains 15 residues. Trimming removed 0 bases from V and 6 bases from J, with 14 bases in between. The CDR3 DNA reads TGTGCCAGCAGCCAAGATAAGGGGATCAAGGCTGAAGCTTTCTTT. Translating gives CASSQDKGIKAEAFF.

The chain carries TRBV5-1 and TRBJ2-1, with D possibly matching TRBD1 (7 bases). V was pared by 4 bases and J by 8 bases, with 19 bases between. There are 15 residues in the CDR3. Germline V gives CDR1 SGHRS, CDR2 YFSETQ. For the CDR3, the DNA is TGCGCCAGCAGCGAGGGGGCGGGAATATCGGATGAGCAGTTCTTC. This gives the protein CASSEGAGISDEQFF.

The chain links TRBV10-3 to TRBJ2-7; the match to TRBD2 covers 7 bases. The CDR3 sequence is 13 residues long. Trimming took 6 bases from V and 5 from J; bases not matched to a gene: 7. Germline-derived CDR1 and CDR2 are ENHRY and SYGVKD. The CDR3 region is CAIRGSGRDEQYF. The CDR3 DNA follows: TGTGCCATCAGGGGATCAGGGAGGGACGAGCAGTACTTC.

The chain joins TRBV28 to TRBJ1-2; 7 bases match TRBD1. The junction had 9 bases not matched to a gene; V was cut back by 3 bases and J by 5 bases. The germline gives CDR1 MDHEN, CDR2 SYDVKM. This CDR3 region has 15 residues. Here the CDR3 DNA reads TGTGCCAGCAGTTTCGGCGGGACAGCCCAATATGGCTACACCTTC. This translates into CASSFGGTAQYGYTF.

The chain combines TRBV19 with TRBJ1-2; 8 nucleotides line up with TRBD1. Germline assignment: CDR1 LNHDA and CDR2 SQIVND (reference sequence). The CDR3 is made up of 15 amino acids. V shed 5 bases, J shed 1 base, and the junction held 6 bases outside the gene matches. The CDR3 spells CASSPGQGNNYGYTF. CDR3 nucleotides: TGTGCCAGTAGTCCCGGACAGGGCAATAACTATGGCTACACCTTC.

This sequence joins TRBV6-4 and TRBJ2-2; D possibly corresponds to TRBD1 (5 bases). Trimming pared 8 bases from V and 3 bases from J, leaving 13 bases between. CDR3 size: 14 residues. Germline CDR1 is MRHNA and CDR2 is SNTAGT. The DNA for the CDR3 is TGTGCCAGCCGACAGAGCCCCGACACCGGGGAGCTGTTTTTT. This gives the protein CASRQSPDTGELFF.

V is TRBV6-6 and J is TRBJ2-1; 8 nucleotides agree with TRBD2. Germline V lookup: CDR1 MNHNY, CDR2 SVGAGI (reference sequence). Trimming removed 4 bases from V and 9 bases from J; junction bases left unmatched: 2. The CDR3 is 12 residues long. Written as DNA, the CDR3 is TGTGCCAGCAGTTTGACTAGCGTTGAGCAGTTCTTC. Protein sequence: CASSLTSVEQFF.

The V and J genes are TRBV5-4 and TRBJ2-1; weak D call: TRBD1 (6 bases). The CDR3 is 16 amino acids. Germline V gene lookup returns CDR1 SGHNT and CDR2 YYREEE (reference sequence). V was shortened by 2 bases and J by 1 base, with 13 bases between the two germline ends. CDR3: CASSFAARGSYNEQFF. CDR3 DNA sequence: TGTGCCAGCAGCTTTGCGGCCAGGGGTTCCTACAATGAGCAGTTCTTC.

The CDR3 region is CASSTEAPPSNQPQHF. The CDR3 nucleotides read TGTGCCAGCAGTACCGAGGCTCCACCTAGCAATCAGCCCCAGCATTTT. V and J are TRBV28 and TRBJ1-5, with D unresolved. Per the germline V gene, CDR1 is MDHEN and CDR2 is SYDVKM. The CDR3 length is 16 residues. V dropped 5 bases and J dropped 0 bases, with 14 bases sitting between them.

This clone was detected only once. The chain recombines TRBV18 with TRBJ2-7; D possibly corresponds to TRBD2 (5 bases). The CDR3 extends over 13 amino acids. Deletions cut 4 bases from V and 2 bases from J, with 9 bases between. Germline V gene data show CDR1 as KGHSH and CDR2 as LQKENI. CDR3 nucleotides: TGTGCCAGCTCACTAGCGACGACCTACGAGCAGTACTTC. Protein product: CASSLATTYEQYF.

The V and J genes are TRBV13 and TRBJ2-7; 8 nucleotides agree with TRBD2. This CDR3 contains 16 residues. Germline V CDR1 and CDR2: PRHDT, FYEKMQ (reference sequence). V was pared by 1 base and J by 0 bases, with 5 bases of the junction left unmatched. In nucleotides, the CDR3 is TGTGCCAGCAGCTTAGAGGGTAGCGGGACCTCCTACGAGCAGTACTTC. It yields the protein CASSLEGSGTSYEQYF.